This entry concerns a single T cell receptor (beta chain). Its antigen remains unknown. This specimen comes from a study of shared clonotypes between healthy human individuals. Only in-frame clones appear in the TCRdb table, and some are missing; sequencing was by immunoSEQ multiplex PCR. Among approximately 2.5 million clones, around 90% were seen once, and the ten largest hold 0.14%. In germline, CDR1 is SGHRS, CDR2 YFSETQ. There are 14 residues in the CDR3. V was pared by 4 bases and J by 2 bases, with 5 bases of the junction left unmatched. Study-level findings and limits: The study sampled only blood, and tissue repertoires likely differ. Naive subsets tended to show greater estimated richness than memory subsets.

The chain uses TRBV5-1 and TRBJ2-7; TRBD1 matches at 8 bases. The receptor was derived from a man between 18 and 29 years old in good health. Sequencing was performed on naive CD4+ T cells sorted from blood. Described subset: CD45RA+ positively selected. The CDR3 region has the DNA TGCGCCAGCAGCACAGGGGGACTTCCCTACGAGCAGTACTTC. It translates to CASSTGGLPYEQYF.